One sample yielded the 13 T cell receptor beta chains listed below, sequenced in a study of T cell responses to AZD1222 COVID-19 vaccine. Here immunoSEQ multiplex PCR was the method, and the copy in TCRdb shows in-frame clones only, minus some. This sample has approximately 150,000 clones, with over 75% found just once. The input for sequencing was peripheral blood, taken on day 0 of AZD1222 vaccination. All receptors derive from an adult in good health.

The chain couples TRBV6-5 to TRBJ1-1, with TRBD1 as a possible D gene (5 bases). Germline CDR1 MNHEY, CDR2 SVGAGI. The CDR3 contains 12 residues. With 4 bases removed from V and 7 bases from J, the gap between germline ends came to 10 bases. The CDR3 bases are TGTGCCAGCAGTTTCACAGGCAGTGAAGCTTTCTTT. This sequence encodes CASSFTGSEAFF.

This rearrangement joins TRBV6-5 to TRBJ2-7; TRBD1 aligns across 9 bases. V was pared by 7 bases and J by 1 base, with 8 bases of the junction left unmatched. The CDR3 runs 15 residues. Germline CDR1 MNHEY, CDR2 SVGAGI. CDR3 nucleotide sequence: TGTGCCAGCATTTCGGACAGGGGCGGATCCTACGAGCAGTACTTC. Translating gives CASISDRGGSYEQYF.

The rearrangement links TRBV13 to TRBJ1-6; 8 bases align to TRBD1. V shed 3 bases and J 0 bases; nucleotides not matched to a gene: 16. CDR3 size: 21 residues. CDR1 and CDR2 (germline): PRHDT, FYEKMQ (reference sequence). The CDR3 region is CASSFPALMDRESSYNSPLHF. The CDR3 DNA sequence: TGTGCCAGCAGCTTCCCCGCATTGATGGACAGGGAGAGCTCCTATAATTCACCCCTCCACTTT.

The chain is built from TRBV5-4 and TRBJ2-3; 10 positions agree with TRBD2. V shed 4 bases and J 1 base; nucleotides not matched to a gene: 9. Germline loops: CDR1 SGHNT, CDR2 YYREEE (reference sequence). This CDR3 is built from 17 residues. The CDR3 sequence is CASSPAVSGGGTDTQYF. CDR3 nucleotides: TGTGCCAGCAGCCCGGCAGTGAGCGGGGGGGGCACAGATACGCAGTATTTT. Together with reference TRBV5-4 and TRBJ2-3, the CDR3 gives the full variable domain: ETGVTQSPTHLIKTRGQQVTLRCSSQSGHNTVSWYQQALGQGPQFIFQYYREEENGRGNFPPRFSGLQFPNYSSELNVNALELDDSALYLCASSPAVSGGGTDTQYFGPGTRLTVL.

The chain carries TRBV3-1 (or the pseudogene TRBV3-2) and TRBJ2-3, with D hard to call. Germline CDR1 and CDR2: LGHDT and YNNKEL (reference sequence). V was pared by 0 bases and J by 10 bases, with 11 bases between. The CDR3 extends over 13 amino acids. The CDR3 sequence is CASSQEVTGPQYF. In DNA, the CDR3 is TGTGCCAGCAGCCAAGAGGTCACGGGCCCGCAGTATTTT.

The chain recombines TRBV6-5 with TRBJ2-2; TRBD1 matches 9 bases. This CDR3 is 16 amino acids long. Germline V gene lookup returns CDR1 MNHEY and CDR2 SVGAGI. Unmatched junction bases numbered 6, after V lost 4 bases and J lost 3 bases. DNA of the CDR3: TGTGCCAGCAGTTCACAGGGGGCGCCTTACACCGGGGAGCTGTTTTTT. Translating it yields CASSSQGAPYTGELFF.

V gene TRBV10-3 combines with J gene TRBJ2-2, with 13 nucleotides matching TRBD2. V shed 6 bases and J 6 bases; nucleotides not matched to a gene: 1. The V gene's germline CDR1 is ENHRY and CDR2 SYGVKD. The CDR3 loop spans 14 amino acids. CDR3: CAIRTSGGAGELFF. DNA for the CDR3: TGTGCCATCAGAACTAGCGGGGGGGCCGGGGAGCTGTTTTTT.

The chain is built from TRBV29-1 and TRBJ2-5; TRBD2 aligns across 11 bases. This CDR3 is 14 amino acids long. After removal of 4 bases from V and 5 bases from J, the junction contained 6 bases not matched to a gene. Germline V gene data show CDR1 as SQVTM and CDR2 as ANQGSEA. The CDR3 loop is CSVGSSGGSETQYF. CDR3 DNA sequence: TGCAGCGTTGGATCTAGCGGGGGGTCCGAGACCCAGTACTTC.

V usage is TRBV5-4 and J usage is TRBJ1-5; no clear D gene. Germline-derived CDR1 and CDR2 are SGHNT and YYREEE (reference sequence). This CDR3 spans 13 amino acids. Trimming shortened V by 0 bases and J by 5 bases, and 6 bases separated the two germline ends. In DNA, the CDR3 is TGTGCCAGCAGCTTGGGGGCACATCAGCCCCAGCATTTT. It specifies CASSLGAHQPQHF.

The CDR3 here is CASATGAERETQYF. Here the CDR3 DNA reads TGTGCCAGCGCCACGGGGGCAGAGAGAGAGACCCAGTACTTC. The chain carries TRBV7-9 and TRBJ2-5; the D gene could be TRBD1 or TRBD2 (6 bases each). Germline lookup yields CDR1 SEHNR and CDR2 FQNEAQ (reference sequence). The ends were cut back, 8 bases at V and 4 bases at J, with 17 bases in the middle. CDR3 length equals 14 residues. Variable domain in full (rest from reference TRBV7-9 and TRBJ2-5): DTGVSQNPRHKITKRGQNVTFRCDPISEHNRLYWYRQTLGQGPEFLTYFQNEAQLEKSRLLSDRFSAERPKGSFSTLEIQRTEQGDSAMYLCASATGAERETQYFGPGTRLLVL.

The chain uses TRBV4-3 and TRBJ2-1, with 13 bases matching TRBD2. Germline V gene data show CDR1 as LGHNA and CDR2 as YSLEER. V was clipped by 0 bases and J by 8 bases; unmatched bases: 7. This CDR3 spans 17 amino acids. CDR3 in DNA: TGCGCCAGCAGCCAAGATTGGACTAGCGGGAGTATCCATGAGCAGTTCTTC. It specifies CASSQDWTSGSIHEQFF.

This rearrangement joins TRBV24-1 to TRBJ2-7; 7 nucleotides match TRBD1. V lost 4 bases and J lost 2; bases outside the gene matches: 7. CDR1 and CDR2 (germline): KGHDR, SFDVKD. This CDR3 contains 15 residues. The DNA of the CDR3 is TGTGCCACCAGTGAGTTACAGGGGTGGACCTACGAGCAGTACTTC. It yields the protein CATSELQGWTYEQYF.

The V call is TRBV9, the J call TRBJ2-7; TRBD2 agrees at 7 bases. The germline CDR1 and CDR2 sequences are SGDLS and YYNGEE. CDR3 length equals 12 residues. Germline trimming cut 5 bases from V and 7 bases from J; bases unmatched to any gene: 6. CDR3: CASSYQGGEQYF. The CDR3 DNA reads as TGTGCCAGCAGTTATCAGGGAGGGGAGCAGTACTTC.